The 2 T cell receptor beta chains below all came from one sample that was sequenced in a study of shared clonotypes between healthy human individuals. Generated by immunoSEQ multiplex PCR, the TCRdb table keeps only in-frame clones and is missing some. This sample has around 940,000 clones, with around three quarters found just once. Sequencing input: memory CD4+ T cells sorted from blood. Subset here: CD45RA-negative fraction. The receptors stem from a young man in good health.

This chain joins TRBV21-1 and TRBJ1-2; the D call in the table, TRBD1, was not verified against the DNA. TRBV21-1 has pseudogene status. The CDR3 length is 15 residues. The CDR3 nucleotides read TGTGCCAGCAGCAAACGACTGAAGGGGGAAGGCGGCTACACCTTC. Amino acid sequence: CASSKRLKGEGGYTF.

Comment on this clone: Other DNA sequences in this sample translate to the same CDR3. The chain joins TRBV7-9 to TRBJ2-5, with D uncertain. V was cut by 2 bases and J by 0 bases, with 10 bases left in between. Germline CDR1 is SEHNR and CDR2 is FQNEAQ (reference sequence). The CDR3 loop spans 15 amino acids. The CDR3 region is CASSLRLQNQETQYF. The CDR3 bases are TGTGCCAGCAGCTTAAGGTTACAGAACCAAGAGACCCAGTACTTC. The full variable domain, in which reference TRBV7-9 and TRBJ2-5 provide the parts outside the CDR3, is DTGVSQNPRHKITKRGQNVTFRCDPISEHNRLYWYRQTLGQGPEFLTYFQNEAQLEKSRLLSDRFSAERPKGSFSTLEIQRTEQGDSAMYLCASSLRLQNQETQYFGPGTRLLVL.